The T cell receptor beta chain described here comes from a study of CD8 T cells in ankylosing spondylitis. This clonotype showed up just a few times. Its antigen is undetermined. Germline is not matched at one junction end, which may reflect a read error. General study results and limits: The study looked at matched synovial fluid samples from ankylosing spondylitis patients. Disease-linked clones were reported to be significantly enriched there. Blood of patients with ankylosing spondylitis appeared to be characterized by a TCR beta motif of eight highly homologous variants. Some motif variants were previously reported in reactive arthritis synovial fluid and blood.

TCRdb re-called the 5' RACE reads through MiXCR, storing one row per CDR3 protein. The sample carries more than 250,000 distinct CDR3 sequences, 8% recorded once. The CDR3 consists of 16 residues. Germline CDR1 is SGHVS and CDR2 is FQNEAQ. This sequence joins TRBV7-8 and TRBJ2-6; possible D gene TRBD1, 6 bases. The TCR originated in a male donor with ankylosing spondylitis. Sequencing input: blood, either unsorted or a sorted T cell fraction (not recorded which). The CDR3 reads CASSPRSRAGANVLTF. The CDR3, as DNA: TGTGCCAGCAGCCCCCGATCCCGCGCAGGGGCCAATGTCCTGACTTTC.